The 19 T cell receptor beta chains given below trace back to one sample, sequenced in a study of CXCR3-negative and CXCR3-positive naive CD8 T cells. Preparation of TRB cDNA libraries relied on 5' RACE carrying UMI labels. Following a re-call of the 5' RACE reads, TCRdb has one entry per CDR3 protein and lacks DNA. This table holds 92,000 or so distinct CDR3 sequences. Sequences were obtained from naive CXCR3- CD8+ T cells from blood. As to subset: CD45RO-CCR7+CD27+CD95- naive CD8+ T cells lacking CXCR3 (TNR3-). All receptors come from a human donor in good health. Some clones in this sample may be carry-over from other donors' samples.

The V gene is TRBV7-8, the J gene TRBJ2-1; TCRdb proposes TRBD2, but this gene call is untestable without DNA. Germline V lookup: CDR1 SGHVS, CDR2 FQNEAQ. The CDR3 extends over 19 amino acids. CDR3 sequence reads: CASSLATGTSGRKHNEQFF.

This sequence joins TRBV27 and TRBJ2-7. The CDR3 is 13 amino acids. Germline CDR1 and CDR2: MNHEY and SMNVEV (reference sequence). The CDR3 protein is CASSDRLGYEQYF.

This chain links TRBV29-1 with TRBJ2-7; TCRdb lists TRBD1, though no DNA is available to test this call. CDR1 is SQVTM and CDR2 is ANQGSEA in the germline V gene. The length of the CDR3 is 15 residues. CDR3 sequence reads: CSVEGHRGGTYEQYF.

V is TRBV14 and J is TRBJ2-7; the TCRdb call, TRBD1, lacks DNA for checking. The germline gives CDR1 SGHDN, CDR2 FVKESK. The CDR3 sequence is 15 residues long. This CDR3 reads CASSQDRAGAYEQYF.

V and J are TRBV7-3 and TRBJ2-2. The CDR3 loop spans 15 amino acids. Germline CDR1 reads SGHTA; CDR2 reads FQGTGA. The CDR3 sequence: CASSLVAKNTGELFF.

The chain has TRBV29-1 and TRBJ2-5; TCRdb reports TRBD2, a call that lacks DNA to check it against. The CDR3 sequence is 15 residues long. Germline CDR1 is SQVTM and CDR2 is ANQGSEA. The CDR3 spells CSVGGLAGNMETQYF.

The chain carries TRBV4-1 and TRBJ2-1. This CDR3 comprises 18 residues. Germline loops: CDR1 MGHRA, CDR2 YSYEKL. This CDR3 is CASSQGRLEAIAYNEQFF.

The rearrangement joins TRBV5-6 to TRBJ1-2; TCRdb reports TRBD1, a call that lacks DNA to check it against. Germline V lookup: CDR1 SGHDT, CDR2 YYEEEE. The CDR3 consists of 14 residues. The chain's CDR3 is CASSAGTAGYGYTF.

The chain employs TRBV20-1 and TRBJ2-1; there is no DNA to check the TCRdb D call of TRBD2. Germline CDR1 and CDR2: DFQATT and SNEGSKA (reference sequence). This CDR3 has 17 residues. The CDR3 protein is CSAPAGLAGVTYNEQLF.

The chain employs TRBV12-3 or TRBV12-4 and TRBJ2-1; TCRdb lists TRBD2, though no DNA is available to test this call. The CDR3 covers 14 residues. CDR3: CASLKASGVNEQFF.

The V and J genes are TRBV6-5 and TRBJ2-1. The germline gives CDR1 MNHEY, CDR2 SVGAGI. The CDR3 is made up of 12 amino acids. The CDR3: CASSPSGYEQFF.

The chain uses TRBV20-1 and TRBJ2-5; TCRdb reports TRBD2, a call that lacks DNA to check it against. CDR3 size: 14 residues. Germline V gene data show CDR1 as DFQATT and CDR2 as SNEGSKA (reference sequence). The CDR3 sequence: CSARDLAGAETQYF.

The J gene is TRBJ2-1, the V gene TRBV5-1; with no DNA, the TCRdb D assignment of TRBD2 cannot be verified. Germline CDR1 is SGHRS and CDR2 is YFSETQ. The CDR3 consists of 12 residues. The CDR3 sequence is CASSWSGNEQFF.

The gene calls are TRBV29-1 and TRBJ1-2. The germline gives CDR1 SQVTM, CDR2 ANQGSEA. The CDR3 length is 12 residues. This chain's CDR3 is CSVGEGNYGYTF.

CDR3 sequence: CASALAGDTDTQYF. The V call is TRBV6-5, the J call TRBJ2-3; TCRdb's D call, TRBD2, is unchecked because there is no DNA. The CDR3 is made up of 14 amino acids. Germline V CDR1 and CDR2: MNHEY, SVGAGI.

This chain uses TRBV4-1 with TRBJ1-2. CDR3 length: 14 residues. CDR1 MGHRA and CDR2 YSYEKL come from the germline V gene. The CDR3 sequence: CASSQDMETGGYTF.

The rearrangement links TRBV7-8 to TRBJ2-7; TCRdb lists TRBD2, though no DNA is available to test this call. The CDR3 has 15 residues. Per the germline V gene, CDR1 is SGHVS and CDR2 is FQNEAQ. The CDR3: CASSFIGTRRYEQYF.

This chain uses TRBV4-1 with TRBJ2-2. CDR3 size: 14 residues. Looked up from germline, CDR1 is MGHRA and CDR2 is YSYEKL. This CDR3 is CASSLGANTGELFF.

This sequence joins TRBV29-1 and TRBJ1-1; the D call of TRBD1 rests on TCRdb alone, since no DNA is present to check it. Germline-derived CDR1 and CDR2 are SQVTM and ANQGSEA. The CDR3 runs 17 residues. CDR3 sequence: CSVEIPGQILMNTEAFF.